These T cell receptor beta chains were read from a single sample in a study of graft-versus-host responses after intestinal transplantation. Antigen specificity for these receptors is unknown. TCRdb's copy holds only in-frame clones and misses some; the assay was immunoSEQ multiplex PCR. This table has about 90,000 clones, roughly 80% appearing once. The specimen was unstimulated CD4+ T cells sorted from spleen or lymph node cells, collected before intestinal transplant. These TCRs come from a human donor who received an intestinal transplant. CDR3s include the opening cysteine and the closing phenylalanine or tryptophan. The order of the fields is J gene, D gene, V gene, CDR3 protein. The D gene is left open where the match is weak.

J: TRBJ2-5
D: -
V: TRBV2
CDR3: CASREGYFAQETQYF

J: TRBJ1-1
D: -
V: TRBV7-2
CDR3: CASSLERGTEAFF

J: TRBJ2-6
D: -
V: TRBV6-6
CDR3: CASSFTGRGANVLTF

J: TRBJ2-1
D: -
V: TRBV12-5
CDR3: CASARGALSYNEQFF

J: TRBJ2-4
D: TRBD2
V: TRBV18
CDR3: CASSPLGLAGGAKNIQYF

J: TRBJ1-2
D: -
V: TRBV5-1
CDR3: CASSDPGAGYGYTF

J: TRBJ2-7
D: TRBD1
V: TRBV5-5
CDR3: CASSQYRGSSYEQYF

J: TRBJ2-2
D: -
V: TRBV11-2
CDR3: CASSLGLSGELFF

J: TRBJ2-1
D: TRBD2
V: TRBV5-1
CDR3: CASSPSGAGGDEQFF

J: TRBJ1-5
D: -
V: TRBV2
CDR3: CASSDGNRGNQPQHF